This T cell receptor (beta chain) was recorded in a study of T cell changes during pregnancy in multiple sclerosis. Assay: immunoSEQ multiplex PCR; the TCRdb copy retains only in-frame clones and omits some. The sample carries around 100,000 clones, about 90% recorded once. This CDR3 has 16 residues. Germline V CDR1 and CDR2: SQVTM, ANQGSEA. The V gene end was trimmed by 7 bases and the J gene end by 1 base; junction bases not matched to a gene: 6. The clonotype originates from a female donor with multiple sclerosis, enrolled in a pregnancy study. This chain joins TRBV29-1 and TRBJ2-1; the match to TRBD2 covers 14 bases. This specimen consisted of peripheral blood, obtained after pregnancy. DNA of the CDR3: TGCAGCGCCGGGACTAGCGGGGGTCGTTCCTACAATGAGCAGTTCTTC. Its translation is CSAGTSGGRSYNEQFF.